This TCR beta chain was sequenced for a study of T cell repertoires in cytomegalovirus infection. Study context: Based on public TCR beta signatures, there were indications of CMV infection and of a matching HLA type. Overall study findings and caveats: Pooled public TCR beta family frequency picked out CMV carriers with the relevant HLA. Dominating the ex vivo response were HLA-C-restricted CMV-specific TCR beta clonotypes.

Each CDR3 protein is one row after TCRdb ran MiXCR on the reads. Among around 120,000 distinct CDR3 sequences, 20% to 30% were seen once, and the ten largest hold almost 35%. In the case of this clonotype: Its antigen is unidentified.

Sequences were obtained from PBMCs, sequenced either directly or after in vitro stimulation (not recorded which). The TCR originated in a human donor in good health (CMV status not recorded). Some clones in this sample may be carry-over from other donors' samples.

The CDR3 DNA reads as TGTGCCACCAGCAGTAATCCAGGGTTCGCAGATACGCAGTATTTT. Translating it yields CATSSNPGFADTQYF. The V and J genes are TRBV15 and TRBJ2-3; D possibly corresponds to TRBD1 (5 bases). The ends were cut back, 3 bases at V and 4 bases at J, with 14 bases in the middle. This CDR3 spans 15 amino acids. Germline assignment: CDR1 LNHNV and CDR2 YYDKDF (reference sequence).